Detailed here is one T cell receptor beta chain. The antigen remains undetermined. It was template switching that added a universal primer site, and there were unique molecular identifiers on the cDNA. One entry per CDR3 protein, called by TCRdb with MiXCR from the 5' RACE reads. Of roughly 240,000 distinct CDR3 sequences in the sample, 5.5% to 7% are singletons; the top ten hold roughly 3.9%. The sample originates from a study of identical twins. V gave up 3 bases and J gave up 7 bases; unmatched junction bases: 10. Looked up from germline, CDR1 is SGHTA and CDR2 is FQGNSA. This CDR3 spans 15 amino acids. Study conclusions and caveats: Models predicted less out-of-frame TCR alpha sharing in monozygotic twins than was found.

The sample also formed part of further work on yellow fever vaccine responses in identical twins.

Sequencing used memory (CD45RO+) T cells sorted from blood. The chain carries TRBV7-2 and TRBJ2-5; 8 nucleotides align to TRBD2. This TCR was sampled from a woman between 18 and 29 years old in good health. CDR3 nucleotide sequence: TGTGCCAGCAGCTTTAGGACTAGCCGGGATGGGACCCAGTACTTC. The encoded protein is CASSFRTSRDGTQYF.